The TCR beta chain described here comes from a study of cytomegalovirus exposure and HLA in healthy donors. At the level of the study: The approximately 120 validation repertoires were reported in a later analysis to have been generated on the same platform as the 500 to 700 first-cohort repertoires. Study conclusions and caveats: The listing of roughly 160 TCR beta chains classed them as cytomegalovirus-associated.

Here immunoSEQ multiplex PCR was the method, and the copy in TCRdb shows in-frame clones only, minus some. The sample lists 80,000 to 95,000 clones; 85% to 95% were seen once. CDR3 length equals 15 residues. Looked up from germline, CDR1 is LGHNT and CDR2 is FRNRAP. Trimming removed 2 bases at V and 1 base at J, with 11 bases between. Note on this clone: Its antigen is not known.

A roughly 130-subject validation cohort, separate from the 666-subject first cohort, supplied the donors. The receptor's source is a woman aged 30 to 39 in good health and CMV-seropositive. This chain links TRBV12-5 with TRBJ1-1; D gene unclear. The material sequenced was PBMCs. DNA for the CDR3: TGTGCTAGTGGTTTGCCCAAGATCGGGAACACTGAAGCTTTCTTT. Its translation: CASGLPKIGNTEAFF.